This T cell receptor (beta chain) is drawn from a study of regulatory T cells in long-lasting Graves disease. Arm-PCR with iRepertoire HTBI primers amplified the CDR3 regions for these TCR beta libraries. One entry per CDR3 protein, called by TCRdb with MiXCR from the multiplex PCR reads. The table shows fewer than 450,000 distinct CDR3 sequences, with approximately 15% occurring only once. A remark on this clonotype: Its antigen is currently unknown.

The time point denotes: newly diagnosed GD, antithyroid drugs for less than 3 months. The TCR library was made from RNA extracted from PBMCs. Trimming took off 2 bases at V and 0 bases at J, with 11 bases between the two ends. Germline CDR1 GTSNPN, CDR2 SVGIG (reference sequence). The CDR3 spans 15 residues. General observations from the study: The study examined only peripheral blood, not thyroid tissue.

This same sample was also taken into another study, of T cells in Graves' hyperthyroidism and ophthalmopathy.

Sequencing used peripheral blood mononuclear cells (PBMCs), obtained at new diagnosis, from a patient treated with antithyroid drugs. This chain uses TRBV30 with TRBJ2-1; D call uncertain. The sequence was collected from a middle-aged woman with Graves disease. This chain's CDR3 is CAWSLYGSSYNEQFF. The CDR3 DNA follows: TGTGCCTGGAGTTTATACGGCAGCTCCTACAATGAGCAGTTCTTC.